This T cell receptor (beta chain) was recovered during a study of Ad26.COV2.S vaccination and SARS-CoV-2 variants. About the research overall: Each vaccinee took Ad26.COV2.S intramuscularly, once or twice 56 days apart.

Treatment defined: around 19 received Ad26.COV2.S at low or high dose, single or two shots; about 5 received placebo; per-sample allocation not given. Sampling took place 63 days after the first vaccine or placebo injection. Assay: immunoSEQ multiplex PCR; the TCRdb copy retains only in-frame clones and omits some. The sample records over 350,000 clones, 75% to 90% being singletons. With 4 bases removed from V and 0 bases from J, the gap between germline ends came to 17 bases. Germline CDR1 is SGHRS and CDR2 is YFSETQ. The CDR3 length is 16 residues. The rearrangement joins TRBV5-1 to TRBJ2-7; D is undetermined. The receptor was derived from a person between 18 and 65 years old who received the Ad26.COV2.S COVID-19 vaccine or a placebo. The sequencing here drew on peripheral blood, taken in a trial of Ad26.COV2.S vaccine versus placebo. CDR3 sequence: CASSPLVGGYSYEQYF. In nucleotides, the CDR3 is TGCGCCAGCAGCCCACTTGTGGGCGGATACTCCTACGAGCAGTACTTC.